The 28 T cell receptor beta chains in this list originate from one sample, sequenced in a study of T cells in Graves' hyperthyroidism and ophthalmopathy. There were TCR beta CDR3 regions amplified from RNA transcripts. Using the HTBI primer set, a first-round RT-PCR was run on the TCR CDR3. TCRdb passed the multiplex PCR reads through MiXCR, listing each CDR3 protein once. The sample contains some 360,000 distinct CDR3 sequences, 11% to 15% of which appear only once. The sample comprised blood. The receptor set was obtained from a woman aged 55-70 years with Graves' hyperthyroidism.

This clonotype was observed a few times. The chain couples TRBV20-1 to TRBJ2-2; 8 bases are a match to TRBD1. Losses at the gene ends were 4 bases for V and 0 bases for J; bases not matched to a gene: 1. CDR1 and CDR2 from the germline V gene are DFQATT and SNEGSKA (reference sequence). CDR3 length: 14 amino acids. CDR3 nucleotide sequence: TGCAGTGCTACGACAGGGGCGAACACCGGGGAGCTGTTTTTT. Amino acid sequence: CSATTGANTGELFF.

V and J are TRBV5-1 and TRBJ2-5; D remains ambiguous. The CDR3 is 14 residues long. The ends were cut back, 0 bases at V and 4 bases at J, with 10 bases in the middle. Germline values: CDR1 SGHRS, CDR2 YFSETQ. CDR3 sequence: CASSLEGPRETQYF. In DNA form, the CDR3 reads TGCGCCAGCAGCTTGGAAGGACCCCGAGAGACCCAGTACTTC.

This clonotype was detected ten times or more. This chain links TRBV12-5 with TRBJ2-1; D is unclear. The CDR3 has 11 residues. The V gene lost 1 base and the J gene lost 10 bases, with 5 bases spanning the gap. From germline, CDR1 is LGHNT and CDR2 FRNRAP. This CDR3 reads CASGLGREQFF. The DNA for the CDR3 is TGTGCTAGTGGTTTGGGCCGCGAGCAGTTCTTC.

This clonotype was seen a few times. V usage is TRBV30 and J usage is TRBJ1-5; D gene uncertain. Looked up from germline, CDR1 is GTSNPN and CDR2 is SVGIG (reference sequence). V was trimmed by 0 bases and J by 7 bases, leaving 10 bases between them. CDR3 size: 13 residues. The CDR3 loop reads CAWSVMVWQPQHF. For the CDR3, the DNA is TGTGCCTGGAGTGTTATGGTATGGCAGCCCCAGCATTTT.

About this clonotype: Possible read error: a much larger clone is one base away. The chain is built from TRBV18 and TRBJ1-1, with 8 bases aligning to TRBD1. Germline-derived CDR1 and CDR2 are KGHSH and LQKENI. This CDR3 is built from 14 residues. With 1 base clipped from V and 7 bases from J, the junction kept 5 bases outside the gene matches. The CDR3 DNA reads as TGTGCCAGCTCACCACGGGGACAGGAAAGTGAAGCTTTCTTT. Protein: CASSPRGQESEAFF.

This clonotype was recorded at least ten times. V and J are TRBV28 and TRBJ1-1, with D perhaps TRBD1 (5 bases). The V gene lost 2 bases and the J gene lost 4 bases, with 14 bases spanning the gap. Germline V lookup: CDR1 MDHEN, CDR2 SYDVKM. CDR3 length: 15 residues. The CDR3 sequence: CASSLRQGAITEAFF. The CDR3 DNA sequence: TGTGCCAGCAGTTTACGGCAGGGCGCAATCACTGAAGCTTTCTTT.

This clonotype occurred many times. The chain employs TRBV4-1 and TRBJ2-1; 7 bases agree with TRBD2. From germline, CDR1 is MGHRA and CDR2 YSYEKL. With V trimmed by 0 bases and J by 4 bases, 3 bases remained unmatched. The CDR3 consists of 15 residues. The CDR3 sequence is CASSQDPAGYNEQFF. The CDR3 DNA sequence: TGCGCCAGCAGCCAAGATCCAGCGGGGTACAATGAGCAGTTCTTC.

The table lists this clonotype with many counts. The CDR3 DNA reads as TGTGCCAGCAGCGTGACTAGCGGGAGGGATACGCAGTATTTT. Residues: CASSVTSGRDTQYF. The chain combines TRBV7-3 with TRBJ2-3; 13 bases line up with TRBD2. The CDR3 length is 14 residues. The J segment lost 6 bases and the V segment lost 5 bases, leaving 2 bases of the junction unmatched. Germline values: CDR1 SGHTA, CDR2 FQGTGA.

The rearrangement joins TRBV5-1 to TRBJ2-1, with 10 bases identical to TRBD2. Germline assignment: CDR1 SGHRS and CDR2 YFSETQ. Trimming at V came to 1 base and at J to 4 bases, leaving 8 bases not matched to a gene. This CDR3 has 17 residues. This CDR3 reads CASSLMATSGPYNEQFF. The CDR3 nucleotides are TGCGCCAGCAGCTTGATGGCGACTAGCGGGCCTTACAATGAGCAGTTCTTC. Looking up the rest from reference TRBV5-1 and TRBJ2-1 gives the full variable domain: KAGVTQTPRYLIKTRGQQVTLSCSPISGHRSVSWYQQTPGQGLQFLFEYFSETQRNKGNFPGRFSGRQFSNSRSEMNVSTLELGDSALYLCASSLMATSGPYNEQFFGPGTRLTVL.

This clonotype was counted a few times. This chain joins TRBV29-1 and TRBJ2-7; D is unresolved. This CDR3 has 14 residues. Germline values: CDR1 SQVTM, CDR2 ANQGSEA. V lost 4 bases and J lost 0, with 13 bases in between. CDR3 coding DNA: TGCAGCGTTGGTTCCAGCGCGAGCTCCTACGAGCAGTACTTC. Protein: CSVGSSASSYEQYF.

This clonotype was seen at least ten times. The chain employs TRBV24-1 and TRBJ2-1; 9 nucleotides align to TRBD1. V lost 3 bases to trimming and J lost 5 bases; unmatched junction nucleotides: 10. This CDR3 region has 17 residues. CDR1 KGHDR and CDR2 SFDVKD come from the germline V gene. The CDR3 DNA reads TGTGCCACCAGTGATCCATCAGACAGGGGGGTAGACAATGAGCAGTTCTTC. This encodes CATSDPSDRGVDNEQFF.

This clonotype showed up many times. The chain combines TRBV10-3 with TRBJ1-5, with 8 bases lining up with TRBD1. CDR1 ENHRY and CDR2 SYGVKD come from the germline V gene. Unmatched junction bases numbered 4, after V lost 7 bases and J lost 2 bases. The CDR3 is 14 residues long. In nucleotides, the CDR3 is TGTGCCATCAATACAGGGGGACGCAATCAGCCCCAGCATTTT. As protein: CAINTGGRNQPQHF.

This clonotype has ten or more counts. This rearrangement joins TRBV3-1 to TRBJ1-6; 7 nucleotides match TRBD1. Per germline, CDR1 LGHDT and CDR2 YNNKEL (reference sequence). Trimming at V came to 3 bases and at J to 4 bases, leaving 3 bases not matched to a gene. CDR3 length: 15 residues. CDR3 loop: CASSQADRYNSPLHF. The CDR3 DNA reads TGTGCCAGCAGCCAGGCGGACAGGTATAATTCACCCCTCCACTTT. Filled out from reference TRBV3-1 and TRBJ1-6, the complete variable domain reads DTAVSQTPKYLVTQMGNDKSIKCEQNLGHDTMYWYKQDSKKFLKIMFSYNNKELIINETVPNRFSPKSPDKAHLNLHINSLELGDSAVYFCASSQADRYNSPLHFGNGTRLTVT.

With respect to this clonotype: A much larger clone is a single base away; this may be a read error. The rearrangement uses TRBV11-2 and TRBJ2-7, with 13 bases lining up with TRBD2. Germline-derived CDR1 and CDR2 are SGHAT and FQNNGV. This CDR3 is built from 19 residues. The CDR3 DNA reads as TGTGCCGGCAGCTCCCCCCCGGGACTAGCGGGACGAAAAGGCTACGAGCAGTACTTC. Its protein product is CAGSSPPGLAGRKGYEQYF.

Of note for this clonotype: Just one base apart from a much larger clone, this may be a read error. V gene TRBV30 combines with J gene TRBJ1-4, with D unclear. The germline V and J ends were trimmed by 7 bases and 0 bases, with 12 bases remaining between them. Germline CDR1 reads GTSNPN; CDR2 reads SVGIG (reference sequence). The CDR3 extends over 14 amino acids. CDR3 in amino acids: CAFPGLATNEKLFF. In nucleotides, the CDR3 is TGTGCCTTCCCGGGCCTAGCAACTAATGAAAAACTGTTTTTT.

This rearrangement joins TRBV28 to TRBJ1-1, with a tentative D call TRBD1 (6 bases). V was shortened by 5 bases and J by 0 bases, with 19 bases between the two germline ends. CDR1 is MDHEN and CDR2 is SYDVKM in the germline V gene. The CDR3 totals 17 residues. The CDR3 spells CASSPYGGQAVNTEAFF. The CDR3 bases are TGTGCCAGCAGTCCCTATGGGGGGCAGGCGGTGAACACTGAAGCTTTCTTT. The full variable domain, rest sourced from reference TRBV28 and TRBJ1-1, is DVKVTQSSRYLVKRTGEKVFLECVQDMDHENMFWYRQDPGLGLRLIYFSYDVKMKEKGDIPEGYSVSREKKERFSLILESASTNQTSMYLCASSPYGGQAVNTEAFFGQGTRLTVV.

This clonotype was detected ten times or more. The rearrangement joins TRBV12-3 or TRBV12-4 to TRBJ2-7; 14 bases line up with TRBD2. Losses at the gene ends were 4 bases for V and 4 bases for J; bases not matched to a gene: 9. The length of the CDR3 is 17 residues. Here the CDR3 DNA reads TGTGCCAGCAGTTCCCCGGGACTAGCGGGAGAGGGATACGAGCAGTACTTC. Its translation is CASSSPGLAGEGYEQYF.

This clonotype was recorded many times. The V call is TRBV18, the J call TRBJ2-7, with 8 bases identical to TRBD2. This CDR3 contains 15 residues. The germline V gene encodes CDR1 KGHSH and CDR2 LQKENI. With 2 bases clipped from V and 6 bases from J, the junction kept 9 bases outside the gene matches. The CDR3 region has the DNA TGTGCCAGCTCACCAGGGACGGGAGGGCCGTCCGAGCAGTACTTC. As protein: CASSPGTGGPSEQYF.

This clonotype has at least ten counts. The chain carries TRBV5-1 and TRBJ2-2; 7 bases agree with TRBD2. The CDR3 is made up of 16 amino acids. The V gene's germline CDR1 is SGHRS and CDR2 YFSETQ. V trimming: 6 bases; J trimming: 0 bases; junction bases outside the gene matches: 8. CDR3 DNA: TGCGCCAGCACCCTACTAGCGACCGCGAACACCGGGGAGCTGTTTTTT. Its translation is CASTLLATANTGELFF.

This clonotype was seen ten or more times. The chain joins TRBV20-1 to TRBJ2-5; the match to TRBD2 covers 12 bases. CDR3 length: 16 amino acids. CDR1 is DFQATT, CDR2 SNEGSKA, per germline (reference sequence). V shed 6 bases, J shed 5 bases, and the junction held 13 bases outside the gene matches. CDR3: CSAEKPTSGRWETQYF. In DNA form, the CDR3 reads TGCAGTGCCGAAAAACCCACTAGCGGGAGGTGGGAGACCCAGTACTTC.

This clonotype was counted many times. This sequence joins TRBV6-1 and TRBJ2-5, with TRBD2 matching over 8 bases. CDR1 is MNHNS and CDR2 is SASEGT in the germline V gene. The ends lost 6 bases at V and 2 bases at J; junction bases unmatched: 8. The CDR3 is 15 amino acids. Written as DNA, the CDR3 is TGTGCCAGCAGCGGTAGACTAGCGCTACAAGAGACCCAGTACTTC. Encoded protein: CASSGRLALQETQYF.

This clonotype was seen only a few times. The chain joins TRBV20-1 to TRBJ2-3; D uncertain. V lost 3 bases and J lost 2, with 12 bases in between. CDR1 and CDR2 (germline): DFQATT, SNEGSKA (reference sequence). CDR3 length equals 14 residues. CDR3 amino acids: CSARGRVFTDTQYF. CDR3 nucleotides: TGCAGTGCTAGGGGAAGGGTCTTCACAGATACGCAGTATTTT.

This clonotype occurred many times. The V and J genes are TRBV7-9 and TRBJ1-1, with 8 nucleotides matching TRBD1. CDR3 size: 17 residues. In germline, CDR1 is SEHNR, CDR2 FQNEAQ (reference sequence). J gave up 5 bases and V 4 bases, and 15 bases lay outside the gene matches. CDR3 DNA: TGTGCCAGCAGCTCCCGAGGGCGGACAGGGACGGGAACTGAAGCTTTCTTT. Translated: CASSSRGRTGTGTEAFF.

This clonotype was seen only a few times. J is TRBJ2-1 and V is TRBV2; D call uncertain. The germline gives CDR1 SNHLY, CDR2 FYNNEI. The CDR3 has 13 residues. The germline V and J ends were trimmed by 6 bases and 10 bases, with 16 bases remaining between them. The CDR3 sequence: CASSETFGVEQFF. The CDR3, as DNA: TGTGCCAGCAGCGAAACCTTCGGTGTGGAGCAGTTCTTC. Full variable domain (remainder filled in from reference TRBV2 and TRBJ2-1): EPEVTQTPSHQVTQMGQEVILRCVPISNHLYFYWYRQILGQKVEFLVSFYNNEISEKSEIFDDQFSVERPDGSNFTLKIRSTKLEDSAMYFCASSETFGVEQFFGPGTRLTVL.

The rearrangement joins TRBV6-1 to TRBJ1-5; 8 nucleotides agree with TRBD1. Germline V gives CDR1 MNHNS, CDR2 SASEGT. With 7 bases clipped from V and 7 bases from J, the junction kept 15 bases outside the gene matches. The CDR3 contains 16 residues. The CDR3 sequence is CASTYGSGQAGQPQHF. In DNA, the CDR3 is TGTGCCAGCACCTATGGATCGGGACAGGCGGGCCAGCCCCAGCATTTT.

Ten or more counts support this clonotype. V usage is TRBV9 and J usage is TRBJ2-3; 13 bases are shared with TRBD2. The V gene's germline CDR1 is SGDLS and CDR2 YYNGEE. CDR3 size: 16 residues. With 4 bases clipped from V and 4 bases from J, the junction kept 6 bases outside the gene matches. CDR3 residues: CASSRTSGRSPDTQYF. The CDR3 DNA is TGTGCCAGCAGCCGGACTAGCGGGAGATCCCCAGATACGCAGTATTTT.

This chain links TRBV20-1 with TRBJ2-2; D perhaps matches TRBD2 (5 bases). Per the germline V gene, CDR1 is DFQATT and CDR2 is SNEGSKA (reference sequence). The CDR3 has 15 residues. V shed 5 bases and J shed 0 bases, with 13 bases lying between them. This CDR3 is CSAAGGPANTGELFF. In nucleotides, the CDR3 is TGCAGTGCTGCGGGCGGCCCGGCGAACACCGGGGAGCTGTTTTTT.

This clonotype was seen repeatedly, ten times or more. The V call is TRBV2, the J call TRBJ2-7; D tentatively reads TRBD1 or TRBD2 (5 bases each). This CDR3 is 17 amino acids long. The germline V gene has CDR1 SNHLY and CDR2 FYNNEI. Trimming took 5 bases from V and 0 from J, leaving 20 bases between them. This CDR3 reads CASSHSLRDGHSYEQYF. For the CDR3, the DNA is TGTGCCAGCAGTCACTCTCTCCGGGACGGGCACTCCTACGAGCAGTACTTC.